The rows below give T cell receptor beta chains drawn from one sample of a study of T cells after yellow fever vaccination. TCRdb called the 5' RACE reads again in MiXCR, with one record for every CDR3 protein. The table has about 300,000 distinct CDR3 sequences, 6.5% to 8.5% seen once. The sequencing used PBMCs, collected roughly seven weeks after the first yellow fever vaccination. All receptors come from a young man who received the YFV17D yellow fever vaccine. Both conserved end residues are part of each CDR3. D genes are given only for firm matches. Some rows mark clone size as missing; the rest say once, few, many or name a class of expanded clone.

clone_size | d_call | j_call | v_call | cdr3_nt | cdr3_aa
NA | TRBD1 | TRBJ1-2 | TRBV4-1 | TGCGCCAGCAGCCAACAACGGACAGGGGATAACTATGGCTACACCTTC | CASSQQRTGDNYGYTF
NA | NA | TRBJ1-1 | TRBV20-1 | TGCAGTGCTAGAGAAACAGGGAGTTTCACTGAAGCTTTCTTT | CSARETGSFTEAFF
few | NA | TRBJ1-4 | TRBV12-3/TRBV12-4 | TGTGCCAGCAGTTTAGGGAAAGCAACTAATGAAAAACTGTTTTTT | CASSLGKATNEKLFF
NA | TRBD2 | TRBJ2-4 | TRBV4-3 | TGCGCCAGCAGCCAAGAACTAGCGGGGCCCACTACTAACATTCAGTACTTC | CASSQELAGPTTNIQYF
NA | TRBD1 | TRBJ1-6 | TRBV12-3/TRBV12-4 | TGTGCCAGCAGTCGCGAGGGGGCAGTCAATTCACCCCTCCACTTT | CASSREGAVNSPLHF
many | NA | TRBJ2-3 | TRBV6-5 | TGTGCCAGCAGTTACTCCCCCTTCCAGCGGCTTCTCACAGATACGCAGTATTTT | CASSYSPFQRLLTDTQYF
NA | TRBD2 | TRBJ2-3 | TRBV4-1 | TGCGCCAGCAGCCAAGTTAGCGGGGGAGATACGCAGTATTTT | CASSQVSGGDTQYF
NA | NA | TRBJ2-3 | TRBV24-1 | TGTGCCACCACTCCCGGGGATGGGGATACGCAGTATTTT | CATTPGDGDTQYF
NA | TRBD1 | TRBJ2-7 | TRBV10-2 | TGCGCCAGCAGTGAGTCGACGAGACAGGGGGCAGGGGGGTGGTCCTACGAGCAGTACTTC | CASSESTRQGAGGWSYEQYF
many | TRBD1 | TRBJ1-6 | TRBV7-2 | TGTGCCAGCAGCTCCCGGACAGGGGGCTTTACTTCACCCCTCCACTTT | CASSSRTGGFTSPLHF
few | NA | TRBJ2-5 | TRBV12-3/TRBV12-4 | TGTGCCAGCAGTTATCTCCTGACTCAAGAGACCCAGTACTTC | CASSYLLTQETQYF
many | TRBD1 | TRBJ2-5 | TRBV6-2/TRBV6-3 | TGTGCCAGCAGTCGAGGACAGGCCCAAGAGACCCAGTACTTC | CASSRGQAQETQYF
few | NA | TRBJ1-6 | TRBV6-5 | TGTGCCAGCAGTTACCCGAAGGGGCCCCTCCACTTT | CASSYPKGPLHF
NA | NA | TRBJ2-3 | TRBV18 | TGTGCCAGCTCACCACTATGGCAGAGCACAGATACGCAGTATTTT | CASSPLWQSTDTQYF
NA | NA | TRBJ1-1 | TRBV15 | TGTGCCACCAGCAGAGGGGCCGACACTGAAGCTTTCTTT | CATSRGADTEAFF
few | TRBD1 | TRBJ2-5 | TRBV7-9 | TGTGCCAGCAGCTTAGAAAGACGACAGGGCTCACAAGAGACCCAGTACTTC | CASSLERRQGSQETQYF
NA | NA | TRBJ1-1 | TRBV5-1 | TGCGCCAGCAGCCACCTCGGCGGGGGTGGAACTGAAGCTTTCTTT | CASSHLGGGGTEAFF
NA | NA | TRBJ2-6 | TRBV7-9 | TGTGCCGTTCAGGGCTCTGGGGCCAACGTCCTGACTTTC | CAVQGSGANVLTF
few | NA | TRBJ2-6 | TRBV5-1 | TGCGCCAGCAGCTTGGGGTTAATGAGCGGAACTCTCTCCTCTGGGGCCAACGTCCTGACTTTC | CASSLGLMSGTLSSGANVLTF
many | NA | TRBJ2-2 | TRBV15 | TGTGCCACCAGCAGAGTTGGGGCAGGAATTACCGGGGAGCTGTTTTTT | CATSRVGAGITGELFF
NA | NA | TRBJ2-7 | TRBV20-1 | TGCAGTGCTACGGGACCGATAATCTCCTACGAGCAGTACTTC | CSATGPIISYEQYF
few | TRBD1 | TRBJ2-4 | TRBV10-3 | TGTGCCATCAGTGAGTCCGGCCAGGGGGTAGGGATTCAGTACTTC | CAISESGQGVGIQYF
few | TRBD2 | TRBJ2-2 | TRBV4-2 | TGTGCCAGCAGTCAAGGGGTGCCTAGCGGGGGTCCCGCGGGGACCGGGGAGCTGTTTTTT | CASSQGVPSGGPAGTGELFF
few | NA | TRBJ2-1 | TRBV6-2/TRBV6-3 | TGTGCCAGCAGTTACTTCCCCGGGGGTAATTCAAAGGAGCAGTTCTTC | CASSYFPGGNSKEQFF
many | NA | TRBJ2-3 | TRBV13 | TGTGCCAGCAGCCTCGAACTAAACCCGGGTACGCAGTATTTT | CASSLELNPGTQYF
few | NA | TRBJ1-5 | TRBV29-1 | TGCAGCGCTGAGTTTAGCAATCAGCCCCAGCATTTT | CSAEFSNQPQHF